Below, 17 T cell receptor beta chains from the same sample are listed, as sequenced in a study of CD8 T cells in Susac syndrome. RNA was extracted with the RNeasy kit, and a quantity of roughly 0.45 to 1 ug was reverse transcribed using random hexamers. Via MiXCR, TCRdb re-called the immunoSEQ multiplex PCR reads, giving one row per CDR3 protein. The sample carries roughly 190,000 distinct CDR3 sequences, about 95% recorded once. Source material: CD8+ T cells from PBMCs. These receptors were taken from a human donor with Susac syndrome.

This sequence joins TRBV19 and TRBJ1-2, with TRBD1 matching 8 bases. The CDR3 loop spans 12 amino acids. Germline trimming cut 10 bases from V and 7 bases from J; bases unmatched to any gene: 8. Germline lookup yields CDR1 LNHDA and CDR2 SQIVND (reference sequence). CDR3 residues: CATGQGLGGYTF. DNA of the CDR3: TGTGCCACCGGACAGGGCCTAGGTGGCTACACCTTC. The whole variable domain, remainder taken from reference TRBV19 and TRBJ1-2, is DGGITQSPKYLFRKEGQNVTLSCEQNLNHDAMYWYRQDPGQGLRLIYYSQIVNDFQKGDIAEGYSVSREKKESFPLTVTSAQKNPTAFYLCATGQGLGGYTFGSGTRLTVV.

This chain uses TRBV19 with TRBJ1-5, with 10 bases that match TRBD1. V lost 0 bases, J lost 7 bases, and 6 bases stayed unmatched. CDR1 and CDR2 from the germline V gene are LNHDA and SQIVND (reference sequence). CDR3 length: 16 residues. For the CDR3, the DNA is TGTGCCAGTAGTATAGATGCGACAGGGGGCTTCCAGCCCCAGCATTTT. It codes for CASSIDATGGFQPQHF.

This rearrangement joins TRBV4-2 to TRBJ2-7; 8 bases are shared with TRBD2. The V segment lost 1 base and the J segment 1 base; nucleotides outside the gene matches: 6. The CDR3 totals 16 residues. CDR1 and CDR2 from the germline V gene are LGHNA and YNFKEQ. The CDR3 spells CASSQATSGGSYEQYF. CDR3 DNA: TGTGCCAGCAGCCAAGCTACCAGCGGGGGTTCCTACGAGCAGTACTTC.

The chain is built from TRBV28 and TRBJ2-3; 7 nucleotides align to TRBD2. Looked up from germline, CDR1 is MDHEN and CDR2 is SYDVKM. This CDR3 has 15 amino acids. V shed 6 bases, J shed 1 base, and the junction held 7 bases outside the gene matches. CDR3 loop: CASSRLAERTDTQYF. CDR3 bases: TGTGCCAGCAGCCGTCTAGCGGAGCGCACAGATACGCAGTATTTT.

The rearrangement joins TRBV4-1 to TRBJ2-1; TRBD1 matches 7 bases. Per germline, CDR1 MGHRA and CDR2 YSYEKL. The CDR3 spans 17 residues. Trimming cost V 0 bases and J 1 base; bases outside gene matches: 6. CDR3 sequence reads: CASSQDKGQMSYNEQFF. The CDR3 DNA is TGCGCCAGCAGCCAAGATAAGGGACAGATGTCCTACAATGAGCAGTTCTTC.

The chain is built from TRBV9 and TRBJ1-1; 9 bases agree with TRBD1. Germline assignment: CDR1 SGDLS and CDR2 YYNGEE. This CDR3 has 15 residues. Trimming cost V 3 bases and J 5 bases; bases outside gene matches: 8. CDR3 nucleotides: TGTGCCAGCAGCGCTTACGACAGGGGGTGGACTGAAGCTTTCTTT. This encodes CASSAYDRGWTEAFF. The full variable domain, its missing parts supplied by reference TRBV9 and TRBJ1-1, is DSGVTQTPKHLITATGQRVTLRCSPRSGDLSVYWYQQSLDQGLQFLIQYYNGEERAKGNILERFSAQQFPDLHSELNLSSLELGDSALYFCASSAYDRGWTEAFFGQGTRLTVV.

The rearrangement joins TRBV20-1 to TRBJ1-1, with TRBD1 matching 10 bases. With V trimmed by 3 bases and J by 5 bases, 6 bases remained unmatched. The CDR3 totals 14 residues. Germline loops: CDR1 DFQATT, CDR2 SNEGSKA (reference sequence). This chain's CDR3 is CSARTGGGGTEAFF. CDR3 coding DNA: TGCAGTGCTAGGACAGGGGGCGGAGGGACTGAAGCTTTCTTT.

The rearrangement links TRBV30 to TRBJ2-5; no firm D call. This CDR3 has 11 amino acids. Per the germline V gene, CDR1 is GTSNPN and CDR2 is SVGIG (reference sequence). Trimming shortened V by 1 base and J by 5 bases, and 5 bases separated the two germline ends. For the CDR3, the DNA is TGTGCCTGGAGTGCGGTGGAGACCCAGTACTTC. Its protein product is CAWSAVETQYF.

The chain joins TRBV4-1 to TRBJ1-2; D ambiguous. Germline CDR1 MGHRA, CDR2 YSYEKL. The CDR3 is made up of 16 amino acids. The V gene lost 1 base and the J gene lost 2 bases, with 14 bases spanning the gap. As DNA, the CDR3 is TGCGCCAGCAGCCAAGCGGTGGGTATGAGAAACTATGGCTACACCTTC. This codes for CASSQAVGMRNYGYTF.

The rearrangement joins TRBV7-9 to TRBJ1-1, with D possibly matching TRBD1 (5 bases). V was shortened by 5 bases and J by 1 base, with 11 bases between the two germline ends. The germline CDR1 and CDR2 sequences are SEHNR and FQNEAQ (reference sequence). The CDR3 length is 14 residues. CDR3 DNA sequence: TGTGCCAGCAGCCTCCCCGGGGGGAACACTGAAGCTTTCTTT. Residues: CASSLPGGNTEAFF.

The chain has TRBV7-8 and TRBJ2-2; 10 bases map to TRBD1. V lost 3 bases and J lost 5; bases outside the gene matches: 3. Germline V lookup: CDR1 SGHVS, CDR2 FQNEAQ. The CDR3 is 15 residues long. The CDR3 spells CASSLTGGPTGELFF. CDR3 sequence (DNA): TGTGCCAGCAGCTTGACAGGGGGCCCAACCGGGGAGCTGTTTTTT.

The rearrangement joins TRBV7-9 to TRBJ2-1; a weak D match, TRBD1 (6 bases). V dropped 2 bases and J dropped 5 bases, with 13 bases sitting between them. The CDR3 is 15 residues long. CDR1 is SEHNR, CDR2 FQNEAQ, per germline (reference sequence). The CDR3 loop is CASSLRGTEHNEQFF. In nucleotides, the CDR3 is TGTGCCAGCAGCTTAAGGGGGACGGAGCACAATGAGCAGTTCTTC.

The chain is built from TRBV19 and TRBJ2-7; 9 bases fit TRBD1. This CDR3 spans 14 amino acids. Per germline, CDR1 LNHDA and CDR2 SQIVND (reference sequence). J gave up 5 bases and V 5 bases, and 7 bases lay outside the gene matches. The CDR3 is CASSPGTGTHEQYF. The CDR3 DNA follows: TGTGCCAGTAGTCCGGGGACAGGGACCCACGAGCAGTACTTC.

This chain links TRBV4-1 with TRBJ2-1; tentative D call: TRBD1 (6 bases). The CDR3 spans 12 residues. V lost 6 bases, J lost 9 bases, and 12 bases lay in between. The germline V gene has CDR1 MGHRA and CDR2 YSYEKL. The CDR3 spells CASRETGSEQFF. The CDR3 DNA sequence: TGCGCCAGCAGGGAAACAGGGTCTGAGCAGTTCTTC.

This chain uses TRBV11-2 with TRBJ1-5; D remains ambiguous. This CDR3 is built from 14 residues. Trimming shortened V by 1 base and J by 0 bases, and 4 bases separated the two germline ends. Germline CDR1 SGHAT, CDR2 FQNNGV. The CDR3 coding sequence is TGTGCCAGCAGCTTAGGGATTAGCAATCAGCCCCAGCATTTT. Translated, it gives CASSLGISNQPQHF.

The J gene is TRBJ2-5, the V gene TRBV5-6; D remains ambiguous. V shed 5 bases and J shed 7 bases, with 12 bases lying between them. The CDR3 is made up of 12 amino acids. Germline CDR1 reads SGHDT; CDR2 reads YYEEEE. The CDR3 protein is CASSLRALTQYF. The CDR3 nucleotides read TGTGCCAGCAGTTTAAGGGCTCTGACCCAGTACTTC.

The CDR3 coding sequence is TGTGCCAGCAGCTTACTCACAGAGAGCTCTGGAAACACCATATATTTT. Translating gives CASSLLTESSGNTIYF. This chain joins TRBV7-8 and TRBJ1-3; D unresolved. Deletions cut 2 bases from V and 0 bases from J, with 11 bases between. This CDR3 contains 16 residues. Germline CDR1 is SGHVS and CDR2 is FQNEAQ.